These T cell receptor beta chains were read from a single sample in a study of cytomegalovirus exposure and HLA in healthy donors. Only in-frame clones appear in the TCRdb table, and some are missing; sequencing was by immunoSEQ multiplex PCR. The listing contains 200,000 to 250,000 clones. The sample consisted of PBMCs. Source of these receptors: a woman younger than 45 in good health and CMV-seropositive. CDR3s include the opening cysteine and the closing phenylalanine or tryptophan. The order of the fields is J gene, V gene, CDR3 length, D gene, CDR3 protein, CDR3 DNA. The D gene is left open where the match is weak.

>TRBJ1-2|TRBV9|15|NA
CASSVGRGRGYGYTF
TGTGCCAGCAGCGTAGGCCGGGGTCGGGGCTATGGCTACACCTTC
>TRBJ1-3|TRBV19|14|TRBD1
CATRSGTGGNTIYF
TGTGCCACCCGGTCAGGGACAGGCGGAAACACCATATATTTT
>TRBJ1-1|TRBV29-1|13|TRBD1
CSATGFGNTEAFF
TGCAGCGCGACAGGGTTTGGGAACACTGAAGCTTTCTTT
>TRBJ2-7|TRBV19|14|TRBD2
CASSMASGGREQYF
TGTGCCAGTAGTATGGCTAGCGGGGGTCGCGAGCAGTACTTC
>TRBJ1-4|TRBV7-9|18|NA
CASRSTFGGRRNNEKLFF
TGTGCCAGCAGGAGTACATTCGGGGGGCGCAGGAATAATGAAAAACTGTTTTTT
>TRBJ2-2|TRBV7-9|16|TRBD2
CASSLLAGGDTGELFF
TGTGCCAGCAGCTTATTAGCGGGGGGCGACACCGGGGAGCTGTTTTTT
>TRBJ2-2|TRBV4-1|21|TRBD2
CASSQRWVGTSGGLGTGELFF
TGCGCCAGCAGCCAACGCTGGGTAGGGACTAGCGGGGGGTTGGGCACCGGGGAGCTGTTTTTT
>TRBJ2-7|TRBV30|15|TRBD2
CASEGGGRAFYEQYF
TGTGCCTCAGAGGGGGGCGGGAGGGCCTTCTACGAGCAGTACTTC
>TRBJ1-1|TRBV10-1|14|NA
CASSGQPRNTEAFF
TGCGCCAGCAGTGGACAGCCCAGGAACACTGAAGCTTTCTTT
>TRBJ1-2|TRBV28|12|NA
CASSLTPYGYTF
TGTGCCAGCAGTTTAACTCCCTATGGCTACACCTTC
>TRBJ1-4|TRBV18|16|NA
CASSPTGIEVDEKLFF
TGTGCCAGCTCACCAACAGGGATAGAGGTAGATGAAAAACTGTTTTTT
>TRBJ2-7|TRBV27|14|NA
CASSLSEDSHEQYF
TGTGCCAGCAGTTTAAGCGAGGACAGCCACGAGCAGTACTTC
>TRBJ2-5|TRBV29-1|12|NA
CSVGGLQETQYF
TGCAGCGTTGGGGGGCTTCAAGAGACCCAGTACTTC
>TRBJ2-1|TRBV11-2|14|NA
CASSSWPLDNEQFF
TGTGCCAGCAGCTCGTGGCCTCTCGACAATGAGCAGTTCTTC
>TRBJ2-5|TRBV5-5|13|NA
CASSLYYGETQYF
TGTGCCAGCAGCTTGTATTACGGAGAGACCCAGTACTTC
>TRBJ2-6|TRBV11-2|16|TRBD2
CASSPRGGPGANVLTF
TGTGCCAGCAGCCCGCGGGGGGGGCCTGGGGCCAACGTCCTGACTTTC
>TRBJ2-2|TRBV28|17|TRBD2
CASSLLAGGPDTGELFF
TGTGCCAGCAGTTTATTAGCGGGAGGGCCCGACACCGGGGAGCTGTTTTTT
>TRBJ1-1|TRBV5-6|13|NA
CASSLYEGTEAFF
TGTGCCAGCAGCTTGTATGAGGGAACTGAAGCTTTCTTT
>TRBJ2-3|TRBV4-1|14|NA
CASSQGRVSYTQYF
TGCGCCAGCAGCCAAGGTCGAGTGTCGTATACGCAGTATTTT
>TRBJ1-1|TRBV10-3|15|NA
CAISELPTGYTEAFF
TGTGCCATCAGTGAGTTACCCACAGGGTACACTGAAGCTTTCTTT
>TRBJ1-3|TRBV5-1|18|TRBD1
CASSLDFGQGVSGNTIYF
TGCGCCAGCAGCTTGGACTTCGGACAGGGGGTCTCTGGAAACACCATATATTTT
>TRBJ1-2|TRBV6-6|11|TRBD1
CAAHRGLGYTF
TGTGCCGCCCACAGGGGGCTGGGCTACACCTTC
>TRBJ2-3|TRBV11-3|16|TRBD1
CASSRFPGQGTDTQYF
TGTGCCAGCAGCCGCTTCCCGGGACAGGGTACAGATACGCAGTATTTT
>TRBJ1-2|TRBV29-1|13|TRBD1
CSVEGGQIYGYTF
TGCAGCGTTGAAGGGGGACAGATCTATGGCTACACCTTC
>TRBJ2-2|TRBV7-9|14|TRBD2
CASSLAGGTGELFF
TGTGCCAGCAGCTTAGCCGGGGGGACCGGGGAGCTGTTTTTT
>TRBJ1-1|TRBV29-1|14|NA
CSVEGRLMNTEAFF
TGCAGCGTTGAGGGCAGACTAATGAACACTGAAGCTTTCTTT
>TRBJ2-1|TRBV6-5|15|NA
CASRQGSWSYNEQFF
TGTGCCAGCAGACAGGGATCATGGTCCTACAATGAGCAGTTCTTC
>TRBJ2-7|TRBV7-9|15|TRBD1
CASSPGTGVPNEQYF
TGTGCCAGCAGCCCGGGGACAGGGGTCCCCAACGAGCAGTACTTC
>TRBJ2-7|TRBV30|16|TRBD2
CAWFRPGLAGVYEQYF
TGTGCCTGGTTCCGTCCGGGACTAGCGGGAGTATACGAGCAGTACTTC
>TRBJ1-1|TRBV14|13|NA
CASSRDRMTEAFF
TGTGCCAGCAGCCGAGACAGAATGACTGAAGCTTTCTTT
>TRBJ1-3|TRBV7-6|16|NA
CASSLETRDTGNTIYF
TGTGCCAGCAGCTTAGAGACCCGGGACACAGGAAACACCATATATTTT
>TRBJ2-2|TRBV10-3|13|TRBD1
CAIRDRVPGELFF
TGTGCCATCAGGGACAGGGTACCCGGGGAGCTGTTTTTT
>TRBJ1-5|TRBV6-5|14|NA
CASSYGSGDQPQHF
TGTGCCAGCAGTTACGGTTCGGGGGATCAGCCCCAGCATTTT
>TRBJ2-3|TRBV5-1|12|NA
CASSLETSTQYF
TGCGCCAGCAGCTTGGAAACCAGTACGCAGTATTTT
>TRBJ1-1|TRBV28|12|NA
CASSQGRTEAFF
TGTGCCAGCAGCCAGGGCCGGACTGAAGCTTTCTTT
>TRBJ2-7|TRBV29-1|15|NA
CSVQVNSGTPYEQYF
TGCAGCGTTCAAGTGAATAGCGGTACGCCCTACGAGCAGTACTTC
>TRBJ1-2|TRBV6-6|14|NA
CASLMRGRDYGYTF
TGTGCCAGCCTCATGCGGGGTCGGGACTATGGCTACACCTTC
>TRBJ2-7|TRBV11-2|12|NA
CASSLDYYEQYF
TGTGCCAGCAGCTTAGACTACTACGAGCAGTACTTC
>TRBJ1-2|TRBV5-6|16|TRBD1
CASSWRDRTGADGYTF
TGTGCCAGCAGCTGGAGGGACAGGACGGGGGCAGATGGCTACACCTTC
>TRBJ1-1|TRBV18|15|TRBD1
CASSPLGTVNTEAFF
TGTGCCAGCTCACCACTCGGGACAGTGAACACTGAAGCTTTCTTT
>TRBJ1-2|TRBV2|11|NA
CASSPLYGYTF
TGTGCCAGCAGCCCGCTATATGGCTACACCTTC
>TRBJ1-5|TRBV19|13|TRBD1
CASSRDRDQPQHF
TGTGCCAGTAGTCGGGACAGGGATCAGCCCCAGCATTTT
>TRBJ2-1|TRBV9|16|TRBD1
CASSAQGQGGYNEQFF
TGTGCCAGCAGCGCCCAGGGACAGGGGGGTTACAATGAGCAGTTCTTC
>TRBJ2-5|TRBV7-7|17|TRBD2
CASSSPRGERSQETQYF
TGTGCCAGCAGCTCCCCCCGGGGGGAGCGGAGCCAAGAGACCCAGTACTTC
>TRBJ2-7|TRBV7-2|16|NA
CASSLAVGVAGYEQYF
TGTGCCAGCAGCTTAGCAGTTGGGGTGGCGGGGTACGAGCAGTACTTC
>TRBJ2-1|TRBV11-2|15|TRBD2
CASSLSSGTYNEQFF
TGTGCCAGCAGCTTATCTAGCGGGACCTACAATGAGCAGTTCTTC
>TRBJ2-7|TRBV6-5|14|NA
CASRSSGLSNEQYF
TGTGCCAGCAGGTCGAGCGGGCTCTCCAACGAGCAGTACTTC